A selection of T cell receptor beta chains follows, all from one sample in a study of cytomegalovirus exposure and HLA in healthy donors. Assay used: immunoSEQ multiplex PCR; TCRdb lists only in-frame clones, some missing. The table lists approximately 300,000 clones, about nine tenths of them singletons, with about 0.8% in the top ten. Sample: PBMCs. The receptor set was obtained from a woman aged 18-29 years in good health and CMV-seronegative. CDR3s leave out the opening cysteine and the closing phenylalanine or tryptophan.

TRBV9,TRBJ1-2,ASSVRDREDYGYT
TRBV5-1,TRBJ2-1,ASSLLAGGSSYNEQF
TRBV6-4,TRBJ2-3,ASSDSGLASTDTQY
TRBV6-5,TRBJ2-2,ASTPGLRVGELF
TRBV29-1,TRBJ1-2,SAVGGIGLNT
TRBV6-5,TRBJ2-7,ASSLRGDVYEQY
TRBV10-3,TRBJ2-7,AISEPGTGFYEQY
TRBV2,TRBJ1-1,ASSVEGVDTEAF
TRBV6-5,TRBJ2-5,ASSYQTSGPQETQY
TRBV6-1,TRBJ1-2,ASSGNNRGGGYT
TRBV7-8,TRBJ2-1,ASSLGIAGKEQF
TRBV7-2,TRBJ2-3,ASSLVLGGADTQY
TRBV18,TRBJ2-3,ASSLGPGDTDTQY
TRBV19,TRBJ2-5,ASREGAEETQY
TRBV4-3,TRBJ1-1,ASSQSASGLSTEAF
TRBV6-1,TRBJ2-5,ASDRVETQY
TRBV11-3,TRBJ1-1,ASSFGGDTEAF
TRBV5-6,TRBJ2-5,ASSLFAVEETQY
TRBV5-6,TRBJ2-1,ASSLLAVNNEQF
TRBV11-2,TRBJ2-7,ASSLGGQTYEQY
TRBV6-5,TRBJ2-7,ASSQYMGGAYEQY
TRBV2,TRBJ2-3,ASRRQGGRTDTQY
TRBV20-1,TRBJ2-1,SARTYGWQF
TRBV21-1,TRBJ1-2,ASSKNAGGYT
TRBV5-1,TRBJ1-4,ASSIQGSNEKLF
TRBV6-5,TRBJ2-5,ASSYLRAVETQY
TRBV25-1,TRBJ2-3,ASSATSGAGTDTQY
TRBV9,TRBJ2-2,ASSPRGTGELF
TRBV11-1,TRBJ1-1,ASSLGEGGDTEAF
TRBV29-1,TRBJ1-4,SITGTGGAGNEKLF